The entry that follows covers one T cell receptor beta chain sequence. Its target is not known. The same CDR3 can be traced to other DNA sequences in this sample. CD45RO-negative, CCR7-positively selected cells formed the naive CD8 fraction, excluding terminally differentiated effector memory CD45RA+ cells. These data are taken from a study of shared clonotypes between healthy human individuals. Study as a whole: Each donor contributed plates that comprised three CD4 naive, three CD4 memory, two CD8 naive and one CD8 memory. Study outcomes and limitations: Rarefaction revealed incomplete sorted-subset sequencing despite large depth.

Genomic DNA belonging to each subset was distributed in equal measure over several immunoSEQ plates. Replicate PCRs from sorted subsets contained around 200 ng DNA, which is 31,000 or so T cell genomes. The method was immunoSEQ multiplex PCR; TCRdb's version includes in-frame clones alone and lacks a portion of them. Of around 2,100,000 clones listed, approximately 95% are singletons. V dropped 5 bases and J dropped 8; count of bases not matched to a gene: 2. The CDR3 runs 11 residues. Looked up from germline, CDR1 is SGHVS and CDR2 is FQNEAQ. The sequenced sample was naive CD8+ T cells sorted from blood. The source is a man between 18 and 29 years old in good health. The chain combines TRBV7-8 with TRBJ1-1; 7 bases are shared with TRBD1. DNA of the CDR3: TGTGCCAGCAGCCTGGGACAGGAAGCTTTCTTT. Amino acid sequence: CASSLGQEAFF.